This TCR beta chain was observed in a study of shared clonotypes between healthy human individuals. Notes on this clone: One end of the junction is discordant with germline, which a read error may explain.

The CDR3 consists of 14 residues. From germline, CDR1 is SEHNR and CDR2 FQNEAQ (reference sequence). Caucasian adults living in Nashville, Tennessee, provided all samples. Authors' processing steps: ImmunoSEQ supplied junction-only sequences lacking quality scores, so filtering was different. This table comes from immunoSEQ multiplex PCR, and its TCRdb copy is limited to in-frame clones, with some not included. V and J calls and clone size come straight from that table; D and trimming were deduced from the DNA. Of 400,000 to 500,000 clones detected, 76% appear once; the ten largest clones hold roughly 13%.

The sequence was obtained from a woman in her forties in good health. Some clones in this sample may be carry-over from other donors' samples. Sequencing was done on a sample of PBMCs. This chain uses TRBV7-9 with TRBJ2-7; 10 bases are shared with TRBD1. The CDR3: CASSSGQGSYEQYF. CDR3 DNA: TGTGCTAGCAGCTCGGGACAGGGGTCCTACGAGCAGTACTTC.